The 2 T cell receptor beta chains listed next were all sequenced from one sample in a study of neurological immune-mediated disorders. TCRdb re-called the 5' RACE reads through MiXCR, storing one row per CDR3 protein. Of under 100,000 distinct CDR3 sequences in the sample, less than 15% are singletons; the top ten hold around 5%. The time point: longitudinal time-point 2. The source material was PBMCs. The source is a female donor with HTLV-1-associated myelopathy (HAM/TSP).

The chain recombines TRBV11-1 with TRBJ1-1; D is perhaps TRBD1 (6 bases). The CDR3 runs 11 residues. In germline, CDR1 is SGHAT, CDR2 FQDESV (reference sequence). Trimming removed 5 bases from V and 7 bases from J, with 8 bases in between. As DNA, the CDR3 is TGTGCCAGCAGCAAGGACAGTGAAGCTTTCTTT. Encoded protein: CASSKDSEAFF.

At least ten counts were recorded for this clonotype. The chain carries TRBV6-6 and TRBJ2-5, with TRBD1 as a possible D gene (6 bases). CDR1 is MNHNY and CDR2 is SVGAGI in the germline V gene (reference sequence). Trimming removed 2 bases at V and 5 bases at J, with 12 bases between. The length of the CDR3 is 14 residues. CDR3: CASSYVWGQETQYF. CDR3 nucleotide sequence: TGTGCCAGCAGTTACGTTTGGGGGCAGGAGACCCAGTACTTC.